This TCR beta chain was profiled in a study of blood T cell repertoires in COVID-19. Germline CDR1 SGHNT, CDR2 YYREEE (reference sequence). This CDR3 is 14 amino acids long. V gave up 1 base and J gave up 7 bases, with 14 bases separating them. Sequencing used immunoSEQ multiplex PCR; TCRdb keeps in-frame clones, though not all of them. The table has roughly 200,000 clones, approximately 85% seen once. The receptor was derived from a man aged 35 to 55 who had recovered from COVID-19. The sample taken for sequencing was PBMCs or T cells enriched from blood (not recorded which). The gene calls are TRBV5-4 and TRBJ2-5, with D tentatively TRBD2 (6 bases). The CDR3 here is CASSLSDYGGTQYF. The CDR3 DNA follows: TGTGCCAGCAGCTTGTCAGATTACGGGGGGACCCAGTACTTC.